This TCR beta chain was captured by sequencing in a study of tumor and adjacent non-tumor tissue in lung cancer. Study-wide background: There were 12 adenocarcinoma, a couple of squamous cell carcinoma and 1 small cell lung cancer cases. Whole-study results and caveats: Significantly higher TCR diversity was found in tumor than normal lung. Normal lung showed higher cumulative top 100 clone frequency than tumor.

CDR1 GTSNPN and CDR2 SVGIG come from the germline V gene (reference sequence). CDR3 length: 13 residues. V shed 0 bases and J shed 2 bases, with 8 bases lying between them. A modified ARM-PCR protocol with three rounds of nested PCR amplified TCRbeta. TCRdb reprocessed the multiplex PCR reads with MiXCR, giving one entry per CDR3 protein. The repertoire holds 89,000 or so distinct CDR3 sequences, with around 59% as singletons. This clonotype occurred many times. Its antigen is as yet unknown. With a much larger clone just one base away, this may be a read error. No cell sorting was done before RNA was extracted from the tissue.

This receptor was taken from a man between 65 and 80 years old with non-small cell lung cancer. The sample comprised lung tumor tissue. The genes are TRBV30 and TRBJ2-7; D is unclear. Here the CDR3 DNA reads TGTGCCTGGAGTGTATTCCCGCCCTACGAGCAGTACTTC. Translation: CAWSVFPPYEQYF.